Sequencing of this T cell receptor beta chain was carried out in a study of T-cell reconstitution after alpha-beta-depleted transplantation in children. Unique molecular identifiers were built into the TCRbeta library. TCRdb re-called the PCR reads through MiXCR, storing one row per CDR3 protein. The data contain a few hundred thousand distinct CDR3 sequences, 9% to 10% of them singletons. Ten or more counts support this clonotype. CDR3 size: 16 residues. Per germline, CDR1 SGHRS and CDR2 YFSETQ. The V gene lost 0 bases and the J gene lost 2 bases, with 13 bases spanning the gap. The source is a human donor who donated a stem cell graft to a child with SCID. Sequencing was performed on PBMCs from the stem cell graft donor, taken from the stem cell graft. V usage is TRBV5-1 and J usage is TRBJ2-3; D uncertain. The CDR3 DNA reads as TGCGCCAGCAGCTTGGGGATCGATTTCTCCACAGATACGCAGTATTTT. Translated: CASSLGIDFSTDTQYF.